This T cell receptor beta chain derives from a study of PD-1 blockade in classical Hodgkin lymphoma. There are 16 residues in the CDR3. V was shortened by 10 bases and J by 5 bases, with 23 bases between the two germline ends. Germline CDR1 is MDHEN and CDR2 is SYDVKM. Every patient relapsed after autologous stem cell transplantation, and brentuximab vedotin exposure varied. Starting with thawed PBMCs, CD4+ T cells were purified by magnetic negative selection. The assay was immunoSEQ multiplex PCR, and TCRdb's table has in-frame clones only and misses some. This table holds around 36,000 clones, around 90% found once.

This chain links TRBV28 with TRBJ2-2; D is possibly TRBD2 (7 bases). The clonotype comes from a human donor with classical Hodgkin lymphoma. The sample consisted of CD4+ T cells from blood, taken at baseline. The CDR3 DNA reads TGTGCCACCCGTACCACGGGGGCGCGGGGGACCGGGGAGCTGTTTTTT. This encodes CATRTTGARGTGELFF. Complete variable domain (other parts from reference TRBV28 and TRBJ2-2): DVKVTQSSRYLVKRTGEKVFLECVQDMDHENMFWYRQDPGLGLRLIYFSYDVKMKEKGDIPEGYSVSREKKERFSLILESASTNQTSMYLCATRTTGARGTGELFFGEGSRLTVL.